A selection of T cell receptor beta chains follows, all from one sample in a study of vaccination effects on CD4 cells after COVID-19. No cognate antigen is known for these TCRs. Here immunoSEQ multiplex PCR was the method, and the copy in TCRdb shows in-frame clones only, minus some. This sample has 25,000 to 35,000 clones, with approximately 72% found just once. The sample here was CD4+ T cells from PBMCs cultured with a peptide pool, taken before COVID-19 vaccination. The receptors were sampled from a human donor who had a prior SARS-CoV-2 infection. Both conserved end residues are part of each CDR3.

j_call | v_call | cdr3_aa
TRBJ1-2 | TRBV20-1 | CSASLASGAGGYTF
TRBJ2-2 | TRBV27 | CASSLWGLAGGHTGELFF
TRBJ2-3 | TRBV5-8 | CASSLRRQYTQYF
TRBJ2-5 | TRBV25-1 | CASSEFRGAEETQYF
TRBJ2-1 | TRBV27 | CASKDRVPSYNEQFF
TRBJ2-2 | TRBV28 | CASSLNAGGGELFF
TRBJ1-2 | TRBV29-1 | CSVGTTLGHGYTF
TRBJ2-1 | TRBV15 | CATSRDRLALFF
TRBJ2-7 | TRBV2 | CASSEARLAEAYEQYF
TRBJ1-1 | TRBV11-2 | CASSLTGTDTEAFF
TRBJ2-1 | TRBV7-3 | CASSLRRGGASDEQFF
TRBJ2-1 | TRBV19 | CASSMSGRARNEQFF
TRBJ1-6 | TRBV2 | CASRVLGGYNSPLHF
TRBJ1-6 | TRBV10-3 | CASHFGQRTDSPLHF
TRBJ2-5 | TRBV6-2/TRBV6-3 | CASSYATSGVGNQETQYF
TRBJ2-3 | TRBV11-3 | CASSPPSDTQYF
TRBJ2-2 | TRBV9 | CASSVGPPGEFGGELFF
TRBJ2-5 | TRBV2 | CASSETSGGYQETQYF
TRBJ2-7 | TRBV5-1 | CASSLSSGSYEQYF
TRBJ2-1 | TRBV6-5 | CATRVYGNEQFF
TRBJ2-1 | TRBV5-4 | CASSPGTNEQFF
TRBJ2-1 | TRBV9 | CASSVSRGGEQFF
TRBJ2-3 | TRBV9 | CASTQGWRGLTDTQYF
TRBJ2-6 | TRBV5-5 | CASSFSRSGANVLTF
TRBJ1-2 | TRBV7-2 | CASSPDRQSYGYTF
TRBJ2-3 | TRBV7-9 | CASSQTSTYTQYF
TRBJ2-3 | TRBV7-9 | CASSLEGLADTQYF
TRBJ1-5 | TRBV6-2/TRBV6-3 | CASSRFSGGTNQPQHF
TRBJ2-5 | TRBV2 | CASSGGGPETQYF
TRBJ2-2 | TRBV19 | CASSIQSNTGELFF
TRBJ2-5 | TRBV11-3 | CASSNGGRAEETQYF